This T cell receptor beta chain comes out of a study of blood T cells in healthy people across ages. Points from the study as a whole: Older age went with lower TCR beta diversity per million T cells, in a roughly linear way.

The CDR3 consists of 12 residues. Germline V CDR1 and CDR2: SGHTA, FQGNSA. Trimming removed 9 bases from V and 3 bases from J, with 12 bases in between. Then a second PCR, running about 6 to 11 cycles, was carried out with a sample-barcoded 5' primer and a J-beta primer mix. TCRdb analysed the 5' RACE reads with MiXCR anew, one entry per CDR3 protein. The data show just under 550,000 distinct CDR3 sequences, approximately 25% seen once. This clonotype was seen many times. Its antigen remains unknown. These records were also assigned to another study, of T cells of mothers and their children.

This rearrangement joins TRBV7-2 to TRBJ2-7, with D hard to call. The TCR originated in a boy aged 5-17 years in good health. Sequencing was done on a sample of blood. CDR3 DNA sequence: TGTGCCAGTCGACTGGGCGTCTACGAGCAGTACTTC. Protein product: CASRLGVYEQYF. The complete variable domain, with remaining parts taken from reference TRBV7-2 and TRBJ2-7, reads GAGVSQSPSNKVTEKGKDVELRCDPISGHTALYWYRQSLGQGLEFLIYFQGNSAPDKSGLPSDRFSAERTGGSVSTLTIQRTQQEDSAVYLCASRLGVYEQYFGPGTRLTVT.